The 26 T cell receptor beta chains given below trace back to one sample, sequenced in a study of lymphopenia after photon versus proton radiotherapy. TCRdb's table, derived via immunoSEQ multiplex PCR, lists solely in-frame clones and lacks some. The data contain some 44,000 clones, under 85% of them singletons. Sequencing was performed on peripheral blood, taken from a patient treated with proton-based radiotherapy. These receptors came from an older woman with pancreatic cancer.

V is TRBV28 and J is TRBJ1-5, with a possible D match to TRBD1 (5 bases). This CDR3 contains 13 residues. V dropped 7 bases and J dropped 6 bases, with 13 bases sitting between them. Germline lookup yields CDR1 MDHEN and CDR2 SYDVKM. The CDR3 nucleotides are TGTGCCAGCACTGGGGGAGGGATTCAGCCCCAGCATTTT. This codes for CASTGGGIQPQHF. The full variable domain, with the rest looked up from reference TRBV28 and TRBJ1-5, is DVKVTQSSRYLVKRTGEKVFLECVQDMDHENMFWYRQDPGLGLRLIYFSYDVKMKEKGDIPEGYSVSREKKERFSLILESASTNQTSMYLCASTGGGIQPQHFGDGTRLSIL.

V usage is TRBV28 and J usage is TRBJ1-2; D gene unclear. V was pared by 10 bases and J by 4 bases, with 10 bases between. The germline gives CDR1 MDHEN, CDR2 SYDVKM. CDR3 length: 11 residues. As DNA, the CDR3 is TGTGCCACCAACCGATCCTATGGCTACACCTTC. This gives the protein CATNRSYGYTF.

V and J are TRBV7-3 and TRBJ2-1; no definite D call. This CDR3 has 14 amino acids. Trimming removed 5 bases from V and 0 bases from J, with 8 bases in between. Germline values: CDR1 SGHTA, CDR2 FQGTGA. The CDR3 loop is CASSPKSSYNEQFF. CDR3 in DNA: TGTGCCAGCAGCCCGAAGAGCTCCTACAATGAGCAGTTCTTC.

The V call is TRBV4-2, the J call TRBJ2-1; D not resolved. Germline CDR1 LGHNA, CDR2 YNFKEQ. This CDR3 has 13 residues. V dropped 0 bases and J dropped 10 bases, with 10 bases sitting between them. The CDR3 sequence: CASSQDRGAEQFF. CDR3 sequence (DNA): TGTGCCAGCAGCCAAGATCGCGGAGCCGAGCAGTTCTTC.

The V call is TRBV28, the J call TRBJ2-7, with a weak D call TRBD2 (5 bases). CDR1 MDHEN and CDR2 SYDVKM come from the germline V gene. CDR3 length: 16 amino acids. V shed 6 bases and J shed 1 base, with 19 bases lying between them. The CDR3 bases are TGTGCCAGCAGCGGGCCGAGAGGGTTTATTTCCTACGAGCAGTACTTC. Protein sequence: CASSGPRGFISYEQYF. Full variable domain (outside the CDR3, taken from reference TRBV28 and TRBJ2-7): DVKVTQSSRYLVKRTGEKVFLECVQDMDHENMFWYRQDPGLGLRLIYFSYDVKMKEKGDIPEGYSVSREKKERFSLILESASTNQTSMYLCASSGPRGFISYEQYFGPGTRLTVT.

The V call is TRBV18, the J call TRBJ2-1; 9 bases are a match to TRBD2. V lost 3 bases to trimming and J lost 7 bases; unmatched junction nucleotides: 4. The CDR3 is 14 residues long. CDR1 KGHSH and CDR2 LQKENI come from the germline V gene. CDR3 coding DNA: TGTGCCAGCTCACCGAGGCGGGAGGGTAATGAGCAGTTCTTC. Protein: CASSPRREGNEQFF.

The V and J genes are TRBV15 and TRBJ2-7, with D hard to call. Germline V gene lookup returns CDR1 LNHNV and CDR2 YYDKDF (reference sequence). The CDR3 runs to 12 residues. Between the trimmed V and J ends, which lost 5 bases and 0 bases, there was a span of 5 bases. CDR3 loop: CATSESSYEQYF. The CDR3 DNA follows: TGTGCCACCAGCGAGAGCTCCTACGAGCAGTACTTC.

The chain links TRBV6-6 to TRBJ1-4, with 11 bases that match TRBD1. Trimming cost V 6 bases and J 11 bases; bases outside gene matches: 14. Germline CDR1 is MNHNY and CDR2 is SVGAGI (reference sequence). This CDR3 region has 16 residues. Here the CDR3 reads CASSLLRGGTGGKLFF. CDR3 in DNA: TGTGCCAGCAGCCTCCTCAGAGGGGGGACAGGGGGGAAACTGTTTTTT.

The rearrangement uses TRBV27 and TRBJ2-6, with D perhaps TRBD1 (5 bases). This CDR3 is 17 amino acids long. The germline V gene encodes CDR1 MNHEY and CDR2 SMNVEV (reference sequence). Trimming left V 0 bases short and J 2 bases short, with 11 bases between. The DNA for the CDR3 is TGTGCCAGCAGTTTATCGCCTTCAGGGCCTGGGGCCAACGTCCTGACTTTC. This codes for CASSLSPSGPGANVLTF.

The chain carries TRBV6-5 and TRBJ2-7; D is undetermined. This CDR3 is 14 amino acids long. The V gene lost 10 bases and the J gene lost 4 bases, with 20 bases spanning the gap. Per germline, CDR1 MNHEY and CDR2 SVGAGI. In nucleotides, the CDR3 is TGTGCCACCGAGGTGCCGGGCAGTAAGTACGAGCAGTACTTC. Translated, it gives CATEVPGSKYEQYF.

V is TRBV4-3 and J is TRBJ2-2; D is possibly TRBD2 (5 bases). Germline assignment: CDR1 LGHNA and CDR2 YSLEER. This CDR3 has 14 amino acids. The ends were cut back, 1 base at V and 5 bases at J, with 8 bases in the middle. CDR3 DNA sequence: TGCGCCAGCAGCCAAGGTCCGGGGACCGGGGAGCTGTTTTTT. This sequence encodes CASSQGPGTGELFF.

The chain recombines TRBV30 with TRBJ2-1; a possible D gene is TRBD1 (5 bases). CDR1 and CDR2 from the germline V gene are GTSNPN and SVGIG (reference sequence). Trimming stripped 2 bases from V and 8 bases from J, with 13 bases between. The CDR3 is 13 residues long. The DNA for the CDR3 is TGTGCCTGGAGTCTACAGGCTGGGCATGAGCAGTTCTTC. Translation gives CAWSLQAGHEQFF.

The chain is built from TRBV6-6 and TRBJ2-1; D is tentatively TRBD1 or TRBD2 (5 bases each). Germline V gene lookup returns CDR1 MNHNY and CDR2 SVGAGI (reference sequence). The CDR3 is 14 amino acids. Trimming cost V 6 bases and J 8 bases, with 17 bases left between them. The CDR3 nucleotides read TGTGCCAGCAGCCGGGACCTAGACCTTTATGAGCAGTTCTTC. Protein product: CASSRDLDLYEQFF.

CDR3 nucleotide sequence: TGTGCCAGCAGTCACGCCTTAGGGGGCGCCGGCTATGGCTACACCTTC. Translated, it gives CASSHALGGAGYGYTF. The V and J genes are TRBV28 and TRBJ1-2; 7 bases agree with TRBD1. CDR1 and CDR2 (germline): MDHEN, SYDVKM. The CDR3 spans 16 residues. V was clipped by 5 bases and J by 4 bases; unmatched bases: 13.

This clone was detected a few times. The rearrangement uses TRBV14 and TRBJ1-5; TRBD1 is a possible D gene (6 bases). V shed 8 bases and J shed 5 bases, with 13 bases lying between them. Germline V CDR1 and CDR2: SGHDN, FVKESK. The CDR3 spans 13 residues. The CDR3: CASSTGLDQPQHF. CDR3 sequence (DNA): TGTGCCAGCTCTACAGGGCTGGATCAGCCCCAGCATTTT.

This sequence joins TRBV28 and TRBJ2-7, with 11 positions matching TRBD2. The trim removed 5 bases at V and 0 bases at J, leaving 6 bases unmatched. This CDR3 comprises 16 residues. In germline, CDR1 is MDHEN, CDR2 SYDVKM. The CDR3 loop is CASSPRLAGSSYEQYF. In nucleotides, the CDR3 is TGTGCCAGCAGTCCAAGACTAGCGGGGAGCTCCTACGAGCAGTACTTC.

The chain couples TRBV28 to TRBJ2-1, with 13 bases lining up with TRBD2. Unmatched junction bases numbered 3, after V lost 11 bases and J lost 8 bases. From germline, CDR1 is MDHEN and CDR2 SYDVKM. The CDR3 consists of 12 residues. The CDR3 nucleotides read TGTGCCTCCGGGACTAGCGGGGATGAGCAGTTCTTC. Its translation is CASGTSGDEQFF.

This clone was observed once. The J gene is TRBJ2-7, the V gene TRBV28, with TRBD2 matching 10 bases. Germline V gene data show CDR1 as MDHEN and CDR2 as SYDVKM. The length of the CDR3 is 15 residues. V was pared by 6 bases and J by 3 bases, with 8 bases of the junction left unmatched. CDR3 amino acids: CASRQDSGRYYEQYF. The CDR3 bases are TGTGCCAGCAGGCAAGATAGCGGGAGGTACTACGAGCAGTACTTC.

The chain carries TRBV2 and TRBJ2-3; 7 bases are a match to TRBD1. Germline-derived CDR1 and CDR2 are SNHLY and FYNNEI. The J segment lost 2 bases and the V segment lost 6 bases, leaving 5 bases of the junction unmatched. This CDR3 comprises 14 residues. The CDR3 loop reads CASRLGQYTDTQYF. CDR3 sequence (DNA): TGTGCCAGCAGATTGGGACAGTACACAGATACGCAGTATTTT.

The V gene is TRBV7-9, the J gene TRBJ1-2; D uncertain. The germline V and J ends were trimmed by 4 bases and 4 bases, with 7 bases remaining between them. This CDR3 has 12 amino acids. Looked up from germline, CDR1 is SEHNR and CDR2 is FQNEAQ (reference sequence). This CDR3 is CASSSTGYGYTF. CDR3 nucleotides: TGTGCCAGCAGCTCGACCGGCTATGGCTACACCTTC.

The J gene is TRBJ1-4, the V gene TRBV4-1; a possible D gene is TRBD1 (6 bases). V was cut by 0 bases and J by 8 bases, with 22 bases left in between. The CDR3 length is 18 residues. CDR1 MGHRA and CDR2 YSYEKL come from the germline V gene. CDR3 nucleotide sequence: TGCGCCAGCAGCCAAGAATCCGGGGGAGGGGGTTATTACGAAAAACTGTTTTTT. Translating it yields CASSQESGGGGYYEKLFF.

J is TRBJ1-3 and V is TRBV2, with a tentative D call TRBD1 (5 bases). CDR3 size: 14 residues. Trimming removed 0 bases at V and 4 bases at J, with 7 bases between. Germline lookup yields CDR1 SNHLY and CDR2 FYNNEI. CDR3 residues: CASSEARGGNTIYF. As DNA, the CDR3 is TGTGCCAGCAGTGAAGCGAGGGGCGGAAACACCATATATTTT.

This clone has more than one count but fewer than ten. The CDR3 loop is CASREQGESNQPQHF. The DNA for the CDR3 is TGTGCCAGCAGGGAACAGGGGGAGAGCAATCAGCCCCAGCATTTT. The rearrangement joins TRBV2 to TRBJ1-5, with TRBD1 identical over 8 bases. From germline, CDR1 is SNHLY and CDR2 FYNNEI. This CDR3 contains 15 residues. V shed 6 bases and J 1 base; nucleotides not matched to a gene: 5.

The chain uses TRBV23-1 and TRBJ2-1; 9 nucleotides line up with TRBD2. TRBV23-1 is an ORF; its function is uncertain. The CDR3 covers 16 residues. V was pared by 2 bases and J by 2 bases, with 4 bases of the junction left unmatched. CDR3 nucleotides: TGCGCCAGCAGTCAAAGACTAGCGGCAACCTACAATGAGCAGTTCTTC. Its translation: CASSQRLAATYNEQFF.

The rearrangement links TRBV27 to TRBJ1-2; a weak D match, TRBD1 (6 bases). V lost 5 bases, J lost 4 bases, and 17 bases lay in between. CDR1 and CDR2 (germline): MNHEY, SMNVEV (reference sequence). The CDR3 consists of 15 residues. The CDR3 reads CASSAMGGVIYGYTF. The CDR3 nucleotides are TGTGCCAGCAGTGCGATGGGGGGCGTTATCTATGGCTACACCTTC.

This clone was detected once. At one end, the junction sequence differs from germline, possibly due to a read error. J is TRBJ2-3 and V is TRBV7-7; tentatively, D is TRBD2 (6 bases). The CDR3 runs 15 residues. The germline V gene has CDR1 SSHAT and CDR2 FNYEAQ (reference sequence). DNA for the CDR3: TGTGCTAGCAGCTTAGGCTCGGGAGCGGGAGATACGCAGTATTTT. It yields the protein CASSLGSGAGDTQYF.